The source of this T cell receptor (beta chain) is a study of blood T cell repertoires in COVID-19. Repertoires were generated with immunoSEQ multiplex PCR, while TCRdb's copy carries only in-frame clones and drops some. Here the sample spans about 210,000 clones, approximately 80% being singletons. CDR1 is MDHEN, CDR2 SYDVKM, per germline. Trimming removed 6 bases from V and 3 bases from J, with 15 bases in between. The CDR3 extends over 15 amino acids. This sequence originates from a man aged 25 to 45 with acute COVID-19. The sample taken for sequencing was PBMCs or T cells enriched from blood (not recorded which). This sequence joins TRBV28 and TRBJ1-5; weak D call: TRBD1 (5 bases). This chain's CDR3 is CASRPNTGSNQPQHF. CDR3 nucleotide sequence: TGTGCCAGCAGACCAAATACAGGATCCAATCAGCCCCAGCATTTT.